The T cell receptor (beta chain) described here comes from a study of T cell repertoires in cytomegalovirus infection (dated by TCRdb to the late 2010s). Turning to the overall study: Peptide stimulations targeted recently identified HLA-C-restricted CMV epitopes, whose presentation resists viral immunomodulation, together with well-studied HLA-B-restricted epitopes. Because public TCR beta signatures pointed to carriage of CMV infection together with the matching HLA type, the HLA type of each donor mattered for the analysis. What the authors observed across the whole study: In both this cohort and an independent roughly 400-donor cohort, the cumulative frequency of public TCR beta family members distinguished carriers of CMV infection plus the relevant HLA type. In the ex vivo response, HLA-C-restricted CMV-specific TCR beta clonotypes were dominant, and in two of eight donors the single most frequent clonotype came from this HLA-C-restricted group.

Remarks on this clonotype: Its antigen remains unidentified. Base qualities are not provided; no much larger clone lies one nucleotide away.

According to the study, the label for this sample's treatment or condition signals: in vitro stimulation with specific CMV peptide epitopes to enrich CMV-specific T cells. Sequencing relied on an Illumina HiSeq 1500. Using fastp at Q25 and MiXCR, TCRdb reprocessed the public reads and kept productive beta chains. A single entry per CDR3 protein holds the most common genes and DNA from its merged rows. In this sample the table shows 900,000 to 950,000 distinct CDR3 sequences, 30% to 40% of which occur a single time. The ten biggest clones cover about an eighth of the sample. The CDR3 numbers 15 residues from cysteine through phenylalanine. Only CDR3 DNA remains: 45 bases, in frame from the first base. From the germline V gene, CDR1 is LGHNA and CDR2 is YSLEER. The V and J ends are trimmed by 0 bases and 9 bases, leaving 15 bases between them.

The receptor comes from a human donor in good health (CMV status not recorded). Some clones in this sample may be carry-over from other donors' samples. The chain links TRBV4-3 with TRBJ1-5; TRBD1 is possibly the D segment (5 matching bases). The source material was cultured CD8+ T cells from PBMCs, sampled from culture after CMV antigen stimulation. CDR3 region: CASSQDERGVWPQHF. The bases read TGCGCCAGCAGCCAAGATGAGAGGGGCGTATGGCCCCAGCATTTT.